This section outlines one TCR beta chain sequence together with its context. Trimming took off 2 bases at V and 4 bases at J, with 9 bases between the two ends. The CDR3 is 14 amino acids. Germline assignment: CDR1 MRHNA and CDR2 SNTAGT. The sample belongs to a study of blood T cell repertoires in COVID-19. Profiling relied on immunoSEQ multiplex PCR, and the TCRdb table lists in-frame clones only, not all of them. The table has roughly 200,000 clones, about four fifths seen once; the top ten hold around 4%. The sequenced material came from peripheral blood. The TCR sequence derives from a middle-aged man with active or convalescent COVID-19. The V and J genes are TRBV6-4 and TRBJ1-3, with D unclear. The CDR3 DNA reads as TGTGCCAGCAGTGACCCGACTCTCGGAAACACCATATATTTT. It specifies CASSDPTLGNTIYF.